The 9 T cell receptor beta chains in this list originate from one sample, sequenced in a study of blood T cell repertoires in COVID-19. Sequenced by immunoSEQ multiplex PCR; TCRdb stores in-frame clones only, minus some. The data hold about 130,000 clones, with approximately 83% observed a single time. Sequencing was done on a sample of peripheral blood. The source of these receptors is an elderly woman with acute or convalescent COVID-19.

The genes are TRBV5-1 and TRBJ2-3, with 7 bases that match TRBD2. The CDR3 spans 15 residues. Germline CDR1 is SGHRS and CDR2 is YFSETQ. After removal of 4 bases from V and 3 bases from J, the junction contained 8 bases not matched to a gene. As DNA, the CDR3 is TGCGCCAGCAGCGCACCCGGACTAGGTACAGATACGCAGTATTTT. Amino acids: CASSAPGLGTDTQYF.

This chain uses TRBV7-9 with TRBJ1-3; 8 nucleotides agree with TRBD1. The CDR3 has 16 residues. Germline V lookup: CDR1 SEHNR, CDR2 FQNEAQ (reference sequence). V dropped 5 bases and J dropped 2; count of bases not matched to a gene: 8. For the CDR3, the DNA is TGTGCCAGCAGCGATCCCACGGACAGGGCTGGAAACACCATATATTTT. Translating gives CASSDPTDRAGNTIYF. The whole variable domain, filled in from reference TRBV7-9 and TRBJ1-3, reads DTGVSQNPRHKITKRGQNVTFRCDPISEHNRLYWYRQTLGQGPEFLTYFQNEAQLEKSRLLSDRFSAERPKGSFSTLEIQRTEQGDSAMYLCASSDPTDRAGNTIYFGEGSWLTVV.

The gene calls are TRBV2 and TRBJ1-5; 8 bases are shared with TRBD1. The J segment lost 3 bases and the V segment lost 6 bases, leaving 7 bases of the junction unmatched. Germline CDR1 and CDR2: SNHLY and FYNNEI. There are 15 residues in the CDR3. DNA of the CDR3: TGTGCCAGCAGCGACCTGGGACAGGCCAATCAGCCCCAGCATTTT. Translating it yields CASSDLGQANQPQHF.

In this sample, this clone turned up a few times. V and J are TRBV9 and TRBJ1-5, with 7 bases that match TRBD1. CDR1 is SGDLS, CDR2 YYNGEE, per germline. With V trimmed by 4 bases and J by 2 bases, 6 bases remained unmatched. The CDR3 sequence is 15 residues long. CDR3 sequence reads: CASSLGGGGNQPQHF. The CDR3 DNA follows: TGTGCCAGCAGCTTAGGGGGCGGGGGCAATCAGCCCCAGCATTTT.

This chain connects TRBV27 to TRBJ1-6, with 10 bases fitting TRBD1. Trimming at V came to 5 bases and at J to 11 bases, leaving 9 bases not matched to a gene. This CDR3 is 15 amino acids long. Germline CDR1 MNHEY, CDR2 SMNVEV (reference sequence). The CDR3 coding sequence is TGTGCCAGCAGTCCGCGGGACAGGGGAATCACACCCCTCCACTTT. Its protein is CASSPRDRGITPLHF.

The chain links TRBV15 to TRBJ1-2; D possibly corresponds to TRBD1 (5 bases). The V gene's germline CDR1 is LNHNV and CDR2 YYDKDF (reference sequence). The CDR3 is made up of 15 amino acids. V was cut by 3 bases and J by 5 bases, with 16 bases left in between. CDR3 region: CATSSGQGGGYGYTF. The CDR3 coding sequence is TGTGCCACCAGCAGTGGCCAGGGTGGTGGGTATGGCTACACCTTC.

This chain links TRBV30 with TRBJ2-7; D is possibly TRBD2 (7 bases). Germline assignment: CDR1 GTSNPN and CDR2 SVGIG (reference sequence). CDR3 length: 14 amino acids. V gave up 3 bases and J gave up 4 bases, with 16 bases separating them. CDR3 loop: CAWRPRGGGYEQYF. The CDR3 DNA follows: TGTGCCTGGAGGCCCAGGGGAGGGGGTTACGAGCAGTACTTC. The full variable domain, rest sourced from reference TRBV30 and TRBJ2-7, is SQTIHQWPATLVQPVGSPLSLECTVEGTSNPNLYWYRQAAGRGLQLLFYSVGIGQISSEVPQNLSASRPQDRQFILSSKKLLLSDSGFYLCAWRPRGGGYEQYFGPGTRLTVT.

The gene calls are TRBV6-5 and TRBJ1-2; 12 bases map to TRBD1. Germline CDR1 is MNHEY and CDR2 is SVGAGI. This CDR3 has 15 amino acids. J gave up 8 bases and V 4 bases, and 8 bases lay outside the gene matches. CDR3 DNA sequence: TGTGCCAGCAGTTTCGGGACAGGGGGCACGCGGGGCTACACCTTC. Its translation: CASSFGTGGTRGYTF.

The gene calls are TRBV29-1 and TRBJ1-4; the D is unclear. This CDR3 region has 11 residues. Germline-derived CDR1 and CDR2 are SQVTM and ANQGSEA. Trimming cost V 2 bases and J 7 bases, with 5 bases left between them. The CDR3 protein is CSVERREKLFF. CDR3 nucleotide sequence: TGCAGCGTTGAACGTCGTGAAAAACTGTTTTTT.